What follows are 9 T cell receptor beta chains derived from one specimen sequenced in a study of T cells in Graves' hyperthyroidism and ophthalmopathy (dated by TCRdb to about 2019). Library preparation used multiplex PCR. TCRdb records Illumina HiSeq 2000 as the sequencer. Amplification of TCR beta CDR3 regions was carried out from RNA transcripts. A first-round RT-PCR of the TCR CDR3 used the HTBI primer set with the Qiagen OneStep RT-PCR kit. The public sequencing data were trimmed at Q25 with fastp and processed into clonotypes with MiXCR by TCRdb, which kept only in-frame beta chains. Rows matching on CDR3 protein sequence are summarized as one entry with the most common DNA and genes. This sample holds 450,000 to 700,000 distinct CDR3 sequences; 35% to 55% were observed only once. Jointly, the top ten make up about 8.3% of the sample. The sample was peripheral blood or thyroid tissue (not recorded which). The receptor source for this set is a woman aged 18-29 years with Graves' hyperthyroidism.

This clonotype was seen ten or more times. V is TRBV11-2 and J is TRBJ1-2, with D tentatively TRBD1 (5 bases). This CDR3 region has 14 residues. Trimming left V 5 bases short and J 2 bases short, with 12 bases between. Germline loops: CDR1 SGHAT, CDR2 FQNNGV. In nucleotides, the CDR3 is TGTGCCAGCAGCCCCGGAGGACAAAACTATGGCTACACCTTC. Translating it yields CASSPGGQNYGYTF. The full variable domain, in which reference TRBV11-2 and TRBJ1-2 provide the parts outside the CDR3, is EAGVAQSPRYKIIEKRQSVAFWCNPISGHATLYWYQQILGQGPKLLIQFQNNGVVDDSQLPKDRFSAERLKGVDSTLKIQPAKLEDSAVYLCASSPGGQNYGYTFGSGTRLTVV.

In its sample, this clonotype was seen a few times. This chain connects TRBV6-5 to TRBJ2-7, with 7 bases that match TRBD1. The V gene end was trimmed by 3 bases and the J gene end by 3 bases; junction bases not matched to a gene: 8. This CDR3 has 15 amino acids. Germline V CDR1 and CDR2: MNHEY, SVGAGI. The CDR3 nucleotides read TGTGCCAGCAGTTATCAGAGACAGGGAAACTACGAGCAGTACTTC. As protein: CASSYQRQGNYEQYF.

V is TRBV5-1 and J is TRBJ1-5; D is uncertain. The germline gives CDR1 SGHRS, CDR2 YFSETQ. V lost 7 bases, J lost 7 bases, and 21 bases lay in between. CDR3 size: 15 residues. CDR3 nucleotides: TGCGCCAGCCGGAAAGGCAGAGAAGAGACCCAGCCCCAGCATTTT. This sequence encodes CASRKGREETQPQHF.

This clonotype was detected a few times. The junction does not match germline at one end; this may be a read error. The chain combines TRBV24-1 with TRBJ1-4; D remains ambiguous. Germline V gene lookup returns CDR1 KGHDR and CDR2 SFDVKD. CDR3 length equals 15 residues. The CDR3 coding sequence is TGTGCCAGCAGTAGGTCCGGGTGGGCGAATGAAAAACTGTTTTTT. This sequence encodes CASSRSGWANEKLFF.

Concerning this clonotype itself: This may come from a read error, since a much larger clone is one base off. The V and J genes are TRBV19 and TRBJ2-7; weak D call: TRBD2 (5 bases). CDR1 LNHDA and CDR2 SQIVND come from the germline V gene (reference sequence). The CDR3 has 14 amino acids. The CDR3: CAGSQRGNLYEQYF. The CDR3 DNA sequence: TGTGCCGGTAGTCAACGGGGAAACCTCTACGAGCAGTACTTC.

This clonotype appeared many times. The chain employs TRBV6-5 and TRBJ1-2; D unresolved. Germline V lookup: CDR1 MNHEY, CDR2 SVGAGI. The CDR3 has 15 residues. Deletions cut 0 bases from V and 8 bases from J, with 16 bases between. CDR3 DNA sequence: TGTGCCAGCAGTTACTCGTTGCGGATAGGATTCGGCTACACCTTC. It codes for CASSYSLRIGFGYTF.

CDR3 loop: CSANRPRTFWDGYTF. CDR3 nucleotides: TGCAGTGCGAATCGTCCCCGGACGTTTTGGGATGGCTACACCTTC. The gene calls are TRBV20-1 and TRBJ1-2; no reliable D call. Germline values: CDR1 DFQATT, CDR2 SNEGSKA (reference sequence). V gave up 6 bases and J gave up 6 bases, with 23 bases separating them. The CDR3 extends over 15 amino acids.

This clonotype occurred many times. The CDR3 spells CASMPGSYTGELFF. The CDR3 bases are TGTGCCAGCATGCCCGGGAGCTACACCGGGGAGCTGTTTTTT. This sequence joins TRBV11-2 and TRBJ2-2; D is perhaps TRBD2 (6 bases). CDR1 and CDR2 from the germline V gene are SGHAT and FQNNGV. The germline V and J ends were trimmed by 7 bases and 3 bases, with 12 bases remaining between them. The CDR3 is 14 residues long.

The CDR3: CASRGETGATEAFF. The CDR3 DNA is TGTGCCAGCAGAGGCGAGACAGGCGCTACTGAAGCTTTCTTT. The rearrangement links TRBV4-2 to TRBJ1-1, with D perhaps matching TRBD1 (6 bases). Germline lookup yields CDR1 LGHNA and CDR2 YNFKEQ. CDR3 length: 14 residues. V lost 6 bases, J lost 5 bases, and 16 bases lay in between.